Listed here are 10 T cell receptor beta chains from one sample, sequenced in a study of tumor-infiltrating lymphocytes in primary liver carcinoma. TCR beta cDNA was reverse-transcribed from about 500 ng of total RNA. The reaction used a constant-region primer and ProtoScript II reverse transcriptase. Slightly modified ARM-PCR, run as three nested multiplex PCR rounds, produced the TCR beta libraries. For roughly 10 cycles apiece, the opening two PCR rounds ran with TRBV1-TRBV30 forward primers and a C-beta reverse primer. Using its own MiXCR run on the multiplex PCR reads, TCRdb lists one record per CDR3 protein. The sample consists of 310,000 or so distinct CDR3 sequences, about two thirds of them appearing once. RNA was extracted from whole blood without cell sorting, alongside germline DNA. The sequenced sample was peripheral blood. These receptors all stem from a man aged 40-55 years with primary liver carcinoma and hepatitis B virus infection.

The chain combines TRBV6-5 with TRBJ2-1; 9 bases match TRBD1. Germline CDR1 MNHEY, CDR2 SVGAGI. The V gene end was trimmed by 2 bases and the J gene end by 2 bases; junction bases not matched to a gene: 4. The CDR3 is 16 residues long. The CDR3 protein is CASSYPTGGPYNEQFF. CDR3 DNA: TGTGCCAGCAGTTACCCGACAGGGGGTCCCTACAATGAGCAGTTCTTC.

There are many counts of this clonotype. This chain links TRBV4-3 with TRBJ2-6, with D possibly being TRBD2 (5 bases). V was clipped by 3 bases and J by 1 base, with 19 bases between them. CDR3 length equals 19 residues. Germline values: CDR1 LGHNA, CDR2 YSLEER. The CDR3 DNA is TGCGCCAGCAGCCAGGACTCTAGAACGCTAGGGTCTGGGGCCAACGTCCTGACTTTC. It yields the protein CASSQDSRTLGSGANVLTF.

On this clonotype itself: Germline is not matched at one junction end, which may reflect a read error. This chain joins TRBV10-3 and TRBJ2-5; D perhaps matches TRBD1 (5 bases). Germline CDR1 is ENHRY and CDR2 is SYGVKD. This CDR3 has 14 residues. CDR3 amino acids: CAISPTGPKETRYF. The DNA of the CDR3 is TGTGCCATCAGCCCCACAGGACCGAAAGAGACCCGGTACTTC.

This clonotype was detected once. The chain recombines TRBV7-9 with TRBJ2-1; D not certain. CDR3 size: 15 residues. Germline-derived CDR1 and CDR2 are SEHNR and FQNEAQ (reference sequence). Trimming cost V 1 base and J 8 bases, with 15 bases left between them. The CDR3 is CASSLETIRRDEQFF. The DNA for the CDR3 is TGTGCCAGCAGCTTAGAAACTATTCGACGCGATGAGCAGTTCTTC.

This clonotype was seen at least ten times. The genes are TRBV11-2 and TRBJ2-1; 9 nucleotides match TRBD2. V shed 5 bases, J shed 10 bases, and the junction held 3 bases outside the gene matches. Germline loops: CDR1 SGHAT, CDR2 FQNNGV. The CDR3 is 12 amino acids. CDR3 coding DNA: TGTGCCAGCAGCCCCCTAGCGGGAGAGCAGTTCTTC. This gives the protein CASSPLAGEQFF.

Concerning this clonotype itself: It may be a read error: a sequence one base away is much more abundant. This chain uses TRBV6-5 with TRBJ1-5; D is ambiguous. From germline, CDR1 is MNHEY and CDR2 SVGAGI. CDR3 size: 13 residues. CDR3 sequence reads: CASSFGSNQLQHF. The CDR3 DNA follows: TGTGCCAGCAGTTTTGGTTCAAATCAGCTCCAGCATTTT.

The V gene is TRBV5-6, the J gene TRBJ2-7; TRBD2 matches 9 bases. The CDR3 length is 19 residues. Per germline, CDR1 SGHDT and CDR2 YYEEEE. The J segment lost 9 bases and the V segment lost 4 bases, leaving 26 bases of the junction unmatched. The CDR3 DNA reads TGTGCCAGCAGCCCCGGACCCCCGTTGCCCGGGACTAGCCACCACGGGCAGTACTTC. It specifies CASSPGPPLPGTSHHGQYF.

This clonotype has just a few counts. The chain joins TRBV11-2 to TRBJ2-3; 11 bases are a match to TRBD2. V was pared by 10 bases and J by 6 bases, with 15 bases of the junction left unmatched. The length of the CDR3 is 16 residues. Germline lookup yields CDR1 SGHAT and CDR2 FQNNGV. CDR3 sequence reads: CANSLGSGRAYDTQYF. The CDR3 region has the DNA TGTGCCAACAGTTTAGGTAGCGGGAGGGCCTACGATACGCAGTATTTT.

As regards this clonotype: The junction does not match germline at one end; this may be a read error. The chain couples TRBV6-5 to TRBJ1-6, with unresolved D. The CDR3 length is 15 residues. CDR1 and CDR2 (germline): MNHEY, SVGAGI. The CDR3 region has the DNA TGTGCCAGCAGCCGTTTCGGGGATTATAATTCATCCCTCCACTTT. This gives the protein CASSRFGDYNSSLHF.

In its sample, this clonotype was seen a few times. This chain joins TRBV14 and TRBJ2-7; D perhaps matches TRBD1 (6 bases). The germline V and J ends were trimmed by 4 bases and 1 base, with 11 bases remaining between them. This CDR3 has 14 residues. The V gene's germline CDR1 is SGHDN and CDR2 FVKESK. CDR3 region: CASSLLRGSYEQYF. CDR3 DNA: TGTGCCAGCAGCCTACTAAGGGGGTCCTACGAGCAGTACTTC.